Detailed here is one T cell receptor beta chain. Its antigen is undetermined. Germline CDR1 is SGHTA and CDR2 is FQGNSA. The CDR3 sequence is 17 residues long. V dropped 2 bases and J dropped 4; count of bases not matched to a gene: 11. The assay that was used to sequence DNA from cultured CD4+ T cells was the Oncomine TCR Beta short-read assay. From the PCR reads, TCRdb called clonotypes with MiXCR, one entry per CDR3 protein. This table has about 15,000 distinct CDR3 sequences, approximately 40% appearing once. The data originate from a study of vaccination and CD4 T cells after COVID-19. The treatment here: approximately 10-day PBMC culture with coronavirus spike peptide pools or control peptides (ViraFEST assay).

Sequencing used CD4+ T cells from blood, cultured in vitro. This TCR was recovered from a human donor who had recovered from COVID-19. The V and J genes are TRBV7-2 and TRBJ1-2; TRBD1 aligns across 9 bases. DNA for the CDR3: TGTGCCAGCAGCTTACCATCTCTACAGGGGGCTACCTATGGCTACACCTTC. It is translated as CASSLPSLQGATYGYTF.